This T cell receptor beta chain was sequenced in a study of T cell responses to AZD1222 COVID-19 vaccine. Looked up from germline, CDR1 is SGHRS and CDR2 is YFSETQ. Trimming shortened V by 2 bases and J by 2 bases, and 17 bases separated the two germline ends. The CDR3 extends over 16 amino acids. Method: immunoSEQ multiplex PCR; TCRdb's copy keeps in-frame clones and lacks some. The sample has about 130,000 clones; roughly nine tenths are singletons. The sequence was collected from an adult who received the AZD1222 COVID-19 vaccine. The chain combines TRBV5-1 with TRBJ2-7; the D is unclear. The source was peripheral blood, collected 28 days after the second AZD1222 dose. CDR3 sequence: CASSFRTSIPTYEQYF. The CDR3 nucleotides are TGCGCCAGCAGCTTTAGGACCTCCATCCCGACCTACGAGCAGTACTTC.